The 20 T cell receptor beta chains listed next were all sequenced from one sample in a study of Graves' ophthalmopathy and Graves' hyperthyroidism. From RNA, the CDR3 regions of TCR beta chains were amplified and sequenced. HTBI primers were used in a first-round RT-PCR, which preceded a second-round multiplex PCR. TCRdb redid the calling of the multiplex PCR reads with MiXCR, one entry per CDR3 protein. The sample has around 1,000,000 distinct CDR3 sequences; less than 45% are singletons. Sequenced material: peripheral blood or thyroid tissue (not recorded which). The receptors originated from an adult man with Graves' hyperthyroidism.

This chain uses TRBV6-5 with TRBJ1-1; D possibly corresponds to TRBD1 (5 bases). V was cut by 0 bases and J by 7 bases, with 12 bases left in between. Germline V gene sequence: CDR1 MNHEY, CDR2 SVGAGI. The CDR3 length is 14 residues. The CDR3 DNA is TGTGCCAGCAGTTACTCAGGGGTTCTGAGTGAAGCTTTCTTT. This sequence encodes CASSYSGVLSEAFF.

This clonotype was counted at least ten times. The chain uses TRBV13 and TRBJ1-2; maybe TRBD1 (5 bases). V lost 3 bases to trimming and J lost 6 bases, with 20 bases between them. The CDR3 loop spans 16 amino acids. CDR1 and CDR2 from the germline V gene are PRHDT and FYEKMQ (reference sequence). The CDR3 nucleotides read TGTGCCAGCAGCTTCTCCGCTCGGAGGGGATTGGATGGCTACACCTTC. The encoded protein is CASSFSARRGLDGYTF.

A few counts support this clonotype. This chain uses TRBV30 with TRBJ1-2; no clear D gene. V lost 8 bases and J lost 2, with 12 bases in between. Germline CDR1 and CDR2: GTSNPN and SVGIG (reference sequence). CDR3 size: 12 residues. The CDR3 DNA reads as TGTGCCCGAGACAACCTAAACTATGGCTACACCTTC. It yields the protein CARDNLNYGYTF.

This clonotype was observed many times. The genes are TRBV20-1 and TRBJ2-7, with D uncertain. This CDR3 is 12 amino acids long. Trimming cost V 6 bases and J 3 bases, with 12 bases left between them. CDR1 is DFQATT, CDR2 SNEGSKA, per germline (reference sequence). CDR3 protein: CSATKDHYEQYF. The CDR3 DNA sequence: TGCAGTGCAACTAAGGACCACTACGAGCAGTACTTC.

A word on this clonotype: A read error may account for a junction end that differs from germline. The V call is TRBV7-2, the J call TRBJ2-7; possible D gene TRBD1, 6 bases. The CDR3 has 15 residues. Germline V gene sequence: CDR1 SGHTA, CDR2 FQGNSA. The CDR3 DNA is TGTGCCAGCAGCCCGAGGAACAGGGACACCGGGGAGCTGTACTTC. Translated, it gives CASSPRNRDTGELYF.

In this sample, this clonotype turned up many times. J is TRBJ1-1 and V is TRBV7-2, with TRBD1 matching over 12 bases. From germline, CDR1 is SGHTA and CDR2 FQGNSA. CDR3 length: 17 residues. Losses at the gene ends were 4 bases for V and 3 bases for J; bases not matched to a gene: 9. Written as DNA, the CDR3 is TGTGCCAGCAGCTCAAGGGACAGGGGGCGCCCGGACACTGAAGCTTTCTTT. Translating gives CASSSRDRGRPDTEAFF.

This clonotype was seen more than once but under ten times. A much larger clone differs by one base, so this may be a read error. V and J are TRBV5-4 and TRBJ1-1; the D is unclear. With 3 bases removed from V and 3 bases from J, the gap between germline ends came to 6 bases. Germline V gives CDR1 SGHNT, CDR2 YYREEE (reference sequence). The CDR3 totals 12 residues. In DNA, the CDR3 is TGTGCCAGCAGCTCGATCGACACTGAAGCTTTCTTT. It encodes CASSSIDTEAFF.

The chain has TRBV2 and TRBJ2-5, with 7 bases identical to TRBD1. The CDR3 covers 16 residues. The V and J ends lost 1 base and 9 bases, in that order; junction bases with no gene match: 14. Per germline, CDR1 SNHLY and CDR2 FYNNEI. CDR3 sequence (DNA): TGTGCCAGCAGTGAAGGCAGGGGGAAGAGCAATCAGCCCCAGTACTTC. Translating gives CASSEGRGKSNQPQYF.

This clonotype was seen repeatedly, ten times or more. The chain combines TRBV20-1 with TRBJ2-7, with TRBD1 matching 8 bases. The CDR3 spans 15 residues. Germline V gene sequence: CDR1 DFQATT, CDR2 SNEGSKA (reference sequence). V gave up 1 base and J gave up 4 bases; unmatched junction bases: 9. As DNA, the CDR3 is TGCAGTGCTAGAGCAATGGACAGGGACGCGTACGAGCAGTACTTC. Translation gives CSARAMDRDAYEQYF.

This clonotype showed up many times. The chain is built from TRBV10-3 and TRBJ1-4; D is unresolved. Germline-derived CDR1 and CDR2 are ENHRY and SYGVKD. V lost 6 bases and J 6 bases, leaving 17 bases between the germline ends. This CDR3 comprises 15 residues. The CDR3 region has the DNA TGTGCCATCAGCCAAGCAGAAGGAGGCGATGAAAAACTGTTTTTT. Amino acids: CAISQAEGGDEKLFF.

Many counts were recorded for this clonotype. V gene TRBV9 combines with J gene TRBJ1-1; 7 nucleotides line up with TRBD1. There are 15 residues in the CDR3. The germline CDR1 and CDR2 sequences are SGDLS and YYNGEE. V shed 2 bases and J 4 bases; nucleotides not matched to a gene: 8. The CDR3 loop is CASSVGDREVTEAFF. CDR3 nucleotide sequence: TGTGCCAGCAGCGTGGGTGACAGGGAGGTCACTGAAGCTTTCTTT.

The chain employs TRBV6-6 and TRBJ2-5; TRBD1 matches at 7 bases. V gave up 2 bases and J gave up 5 bases; unmatched junction bases: 11. The CDR3 has 16 amino acids. Germline-derived CDR1 and CDR2 are MNHNY and SVGAGI (reference sequence). The chain's CDR3 is CASSYPSTGLVETQYF. The CDR3 nucleotides are TGTGCCAGCAGTTACCCTTCGACAGGGTTGGTGGAGACCCAGTACTTC.

This clonotype was counted many times. The chain links TRBV9 to TRBJ2-7; the D gene is possibly TRBD2 (5 bases). Germline values: CDR1 SGDLS, CDR2 YYNGEE. The CDR3 has 15 residues. Trimming left V 0 bases short and J 5 bases short, with 15 bases between. The CDR3 reads CASSVAGETSDEQYF. The CDR3 DNA follows: TGTGCCAGCAGCGTAGCCGGGGAGACATCCGACGAGCAGTACTTC.

The sample holds many counts of this clonotype. The chain combines TRBV6-6 with TRBJ1-6, with D maybe TRBD1 (5 bases). The germline CDR1 and CDR2 sequences are MNHNY and SVGAGI (reference sequence). CDR3 length equals 17 residues. V was cut by 0 bases and J by 5 bases, with 14 bases left in between. The CDR3 here is CASSYSVTLTDNSPLHF. CDR3 nucleotides: TGTGCCAGCAGTTACTCGGTGACATTGACAGATAATTCACCCCTCCACTTT.

Remarks on this clonotype: Compared with germline, one end of the junction differs, possibly owing to a read error. The chain uses TRBV10-2 and TRBJ2-7; the D is unclear. The CDR3 totals 11 residues. Germline V CDR1 and CDR2: WSHSY, SAAADI. The CDR3 here is CAGSFGYEQYF. DNA for the CDR3: TGTGCCGGCAGTTTCGGATACGAGCAGTACTTC.

The rearrangement links TRBV14 to TRBJ2-2; D uncertain. With 0 bases removed from V and 0 bases from J, the gap between germline ends came to 8 bases. This CDR3 region has 16 residues. Germline V gene data show CDR1 as SGHDN and CDR2 as FVKESK. The CDR3 sequence: CASSQDTLSNTGELFF. DNA for the CDR3: TGTGCCAGCAGCCAAGATACACTGTCGAACACCGGGGAGCTGTTTTTT.

This chain links TRBV7-9 with TRBJ2-5; 7 bases are shared with TRBD2. CDR1 is SEHNR, CDR2 FQNEAQ, per germline (reference sequence). Trimming at V came to 3 bases and at J to 2 bases, leaving 3 bases not matched to a gene. This CDR3 has 14 amino acids. The CDR3 bases are TGTGCCAGCAGCTTTAACGGGGGGCAAGAGACCCAGTACTTC. Translated, it gives CASSFNGGQETQYF.

At least ten counts were recorded for this clonotype. The gene calls are TRBV20-1 and TRBJ2-7; 7 bases line up with TRBD1. The ends lost 5 bases at V and 2 bases at J; junction bases unmatched: 6. This CDR3 contains 13 residues. The V gene's germline CDR1 is DFQATT and CDR2 SNEGSKA (reference sequence). The DNA for the CDR3 is TGCAGTGCTGCGAGGGGGCGAACCTACGAGCAGTACTTC. It specifies CSAARGRTYEQYF.

The J gene is TRBJ2-1, the V gene TRBV2; D possibly corresponds to TRBD1 (6 bases). The germline V gene has CDR1 SNHLY and CDR2 FYNNEI. The length of the CDR3 is 13 residues. The V and J ends lost 7 bases and 4 bases respectively, with 11 bases between them. Written as DNA, the CDR3 is TGTGCCAGCACCGAGGACAGTTACAATGAGCAGTTCTTC. Translating it yields CASTEDSYNEQFF.

The sample holds many counts of this clonotype. The germline gene is not matched at one end of the junction; a read error may be the cause. The chain combines TRBV2 with TRBJ1-6; tentatively, D is TRBD1 (5 bases). The CDR3 is 13 residues long. CDR1 SNHLY and CDR2 FYNNEI come from the germline V gene. CDR3 bases: TGTGCCAGCCGTGAAGGGGCGAGCTCACCCCTCCACTTT. Translation: CASREGASSPLHF.